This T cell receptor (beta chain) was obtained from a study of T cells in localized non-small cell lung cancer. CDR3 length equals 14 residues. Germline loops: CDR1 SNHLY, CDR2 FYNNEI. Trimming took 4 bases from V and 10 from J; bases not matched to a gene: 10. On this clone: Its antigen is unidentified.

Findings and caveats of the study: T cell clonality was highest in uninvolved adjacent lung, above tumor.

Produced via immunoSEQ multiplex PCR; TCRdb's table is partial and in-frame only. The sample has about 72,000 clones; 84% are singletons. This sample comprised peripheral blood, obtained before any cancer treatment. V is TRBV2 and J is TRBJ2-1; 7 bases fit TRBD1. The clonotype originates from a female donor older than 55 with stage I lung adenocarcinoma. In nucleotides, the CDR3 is TGTGCCAGCAGTGGAGAACAGGGGCGTGGGGAGCAGTTCTTC. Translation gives CASSGEQGRGEQFF.